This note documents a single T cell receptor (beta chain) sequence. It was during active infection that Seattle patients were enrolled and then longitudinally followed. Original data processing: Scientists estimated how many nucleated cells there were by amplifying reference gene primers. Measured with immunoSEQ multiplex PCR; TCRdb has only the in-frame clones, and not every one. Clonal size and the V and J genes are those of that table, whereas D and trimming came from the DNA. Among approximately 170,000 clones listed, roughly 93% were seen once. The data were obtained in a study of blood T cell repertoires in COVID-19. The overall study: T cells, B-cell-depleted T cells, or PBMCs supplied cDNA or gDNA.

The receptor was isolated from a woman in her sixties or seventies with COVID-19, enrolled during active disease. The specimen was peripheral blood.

Here the CDR3 DNA reads TGTGCCAGCAGTGATTCCGGACTGGGCGGCACTGAAGCTTTCTTT. This gives the protein CASSDSGLGGTEAFF. The V gene is TRBV25-1, the J gene TRBJ1-1; no definite D call. CDR3 size: 15 residues. V was clipped by 3 bases and J by 4 bases, with 15 bases between them. Germline-derived CDR1 and CDR2 are MGHDK and SYGVNS.